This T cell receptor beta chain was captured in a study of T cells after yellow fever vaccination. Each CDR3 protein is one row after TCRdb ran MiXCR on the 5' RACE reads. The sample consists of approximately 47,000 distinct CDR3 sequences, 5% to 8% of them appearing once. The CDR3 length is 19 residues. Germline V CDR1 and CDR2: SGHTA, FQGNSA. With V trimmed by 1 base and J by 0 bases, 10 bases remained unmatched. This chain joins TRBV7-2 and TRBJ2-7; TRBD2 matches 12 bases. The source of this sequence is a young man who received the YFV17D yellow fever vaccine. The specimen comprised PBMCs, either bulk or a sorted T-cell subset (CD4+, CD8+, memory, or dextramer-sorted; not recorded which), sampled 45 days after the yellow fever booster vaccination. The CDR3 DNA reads TGTGCCAGCAGCTTAGGGCCGGGACTAGCGGGCGTTATCTCCTACGAGCAGTACTTC. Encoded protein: CASSLGPGLAGVISYEQYF.